This passage covers 19 T cell receptor beta chains from one sample sequenced in a study of T cell responses to AZD1222 COVID-19 vaccine. Method: immunoSEQ multiplex PCR; TCRdb's copy keeps in-frame clones and lacks some. Here the sample spans 130,000 to 150,000 clones, about 93% being singletons. The source material was peripheral blood, sampled on day 0 of AZD1222 vaccination. These receptors all come from an adult in good health.

J is TRBJ2-7 and V is TRBV19; D is uncertain. Between the trimmed V and J ends, which lost 4 bases and 3 bases, there was a span of 13 bases. The V gene's germline CDR1 is LNHDA and CDR2 SQIVND (reference sequence). The length of the CDR3 is 14 residues. CDR3 in DNA: TGTGCCAGTAGTAAGTCAGTCTGGCGCTACGAGCAGTACTTC. Translating gives CASSKSVWRYEQYF.

This chain links TRBV27 with TRBJ1-5; maybe TRBD1 (5 bases). Germline V gene lookup returns CDR1 MNHEY and CDR2 SMNVEV (reference sequence). The CDR3 length is 12 residues. V was shortened by 5 bases and J by 7 bases, with 9 bases between the two germline ends. This CDR3 reads CASSGGGQPQHF. CDR3 sequence (DNA): TGTGCCAGCAGTGGGGGGGGGCAGCCCCAGCATTTT.

This chain links TRBV19 with TRBJ1-4, with TRBD1 matching over 7 bases. There are 14 residues in the CDR3. Per the germline V gene, CDR1 is LNHDA and CDR2 is SQIVND (reference sequence). V dropped 5 bases and J dropped 14; count of bases not matched to a gene: 14. The CDR3 nucleotides read TGTGCCAGTAGTGTGGGGGACAGTCATCGAAAGCTGTTTTTT. Translating gives CASSVGDSHRKLFF.

The chain couples TRBV10-1 to TRBJ1-1; unclear D gene. The germline V and J ends were trimmed by 5 bases and 5 bases, with 9 bases remaining between them. The CDR3 spans 12 residues. Germline V lookup: CDR1 WNHNN, CDR2 SYGVQD (reference sequence). As DNA, the CDR3 is TGCGCCAGCAGTCGGACCGGTACTGAAGCTTTCTTT. This encodes CASSRTGTEAFF.

The V and J genes are TRBV28 and TRBJ2-7; TRBD1 matches at 7 bases. CDR3 size: 18 residues. Germline-derived CDR1 and CDR2 are MDHEN and SYDVKM. The J segment lost 2 bases and the V segment lost 3 bases, leaving 16 bases of the junction unmatched. For the CDR3, the DNA is TGTGCCAGCAGTTTTACCCTCACTCCGGGACAGCAGACCTACGAGCAGTACTTC. Protein product: CASSFTLTPGQQTYEQYF.

This rearrangement joins TRBV5-1 to TRBJ2-5; 9 bases are a match to TRBD1. This CDR3 is built from 14 residues. Germline V CDR1 and CDR2: SGHRS, YFSETQ. After removal of 5 bases from V and 5 bases from J, the junction contained 7 bases not matched to a gene. The chain's CDR3 is CASSRDRVGETQYF. CDR3 sequence (DNA): TGCGCCAGCAGTCGGGACAGGGTTGGGGAGACCCAGTACTTC.

This clone was seen a handful of times. The V gene is TRBV9, the J gene TRBJ2-1, with a weak D call TRBD2 (5 bases). Trimming took 3 bases from V and 6 from J, leaving 13 bases between them. Germline assignment: CDR1 SGDLS and CDR2 YYNGEE. The CDR3 has 14 residues. This CDR3 reads CASSAGGSINEQFF. DNA of the CDR3: TGTGCCAGCAGCGCTGGTGGGAGTATCAATGAGCAGTTCTTC.

This chain joins TRBV18 and TRBJ1-1; D remains ambiguous. V was pared by 1 base and J by 8 bases, with 8 bases between. Germline assignment: CDR1 KGHSH and CDR2 LQKENI. The CDR3 is 12 amino acids. In nucleotides, the CDR3 is TGTGCCAGCTCACCACGAAACGGGGAAGCTTTCTTT. Its protein is CASSPRNGEAFF.

The rearrangement uses TRBV7-2 and TRBJ1-2; weak D call: TRBD1 (5 bases). CDR3 length equals 13 residues. Germline V gene lookup returns CDR1 SGHTA and CDR2 FQGNSA. V lost 5 bases to trimming and J lost 5 bases, with 12 bases between them. The CDR3 sequence is CASSVLTAYGYTF. As DNA, the CDR3 is TGTGCCAGCAGCGTCCTGACAGCATATGGCTACACCTTC.

The chain joins TRBV7-3 to TRBJ2-1; 14 bases fit TRBD2. CDR3 size: 15 residues. V trimming: 5 bases; J trimming: 8 bases; junction bases outside the gene matches: 5. CDR1 and CDR2 from the germline V gene are SGHTA and FQGTGA. CDR3 in amino acids: CASSLGLAGVHEQFF. The CDR3 coding sequence is TGTGCCAGCAGCCTGGGACTAGCGGGAGTTCATGAGCAGTTCTTC.

The V gene is TRBV5-1, the J gene TRBJ2-1, with D possibly matching TRBD1 (6 bases). The V and J ends lost 2 bases and 2 bases respectively, with 11 bases between them. This CDR3 has 15 residues. Germline V gene lookup returns CDR1 SGHRS and CDR2 YFSETQ. The CDR3 nucleotides read TGCGCCAGCAGCTTAACAGGGTTTGCCTACAATGAGCAGTTCTTC. Amino acid sequence: CASSLTGFAYNEQFF.

The J gene is TRBJ2-1, the V gene TRBV7-9; D might be TRBD2 (6 bases). V shed 2 bases and J shed 15 bases, with 14 bases lying between them. This CDR3 has 12 residues. The germline gives CDR1 SEHNR, CDR2 FQNEAQ (reference sequence). The CDR3 nucleotides read TGTGCCAGCAGCTTAACTTTAGGAGGGCCGTTCTTC. Its translation: CASSLTLGGPFF.

The chain has TRBV27 and TRBJ2-3; 7 bases fit TRBD2. Germline CDR1 reads MNHEY; CDR2 reads SMNVEV (reference sequence). The CDR3 spans 16 residues. J lost 4 bases, V lost 5 bases, and 12 bases had no gene match. CDR3 coding DNA: TGTGCCAGCAGTCCCCCCAGCGGGATCATACCAGATACGCAGTATTTT. This sequence encodes CASSPPSGIIPDTQYF.

V gene TRBV7-9 combines with J gene TRBJ2-7; 11 positions match TRBD1. This CDR3 has 18 residues. CDR1 is SEHNR and CDR2 is FQNEAQ in the germline V gene (reference sequence). V was pared by 5 bases and J by 0 bases, with 12 bases of the junction left unmatched. The DNA of the CDR3 is TGTGCCAGCAGCAACCGGGACAGGGGGATACAGAGCTCCTACGAGCAGTACTTC. As protein: CASSNRDRGIQSSYEQYF.

J is TRBJ2-1 and V is TRBV2; the match to TRBD2 covers 7 bases. The CDR3 loop spans 11 amino acids. The germline gives CDR1 SNHLY, CDR2 FYNNEI. The J segment lost 10 bases and the V segment lost 9 bases, leaving 6 bases of the junction unmatched. The CDR3 nucleotides read TGTGCCAGTGGGCGGGAGTACGAGCAGTTCTTC. Encoded protein: CASGREYEQFF.

The gene calls are TRBV6-5 and TRBJ2-7, with D possibly called TRBD1 or TRBD2 (5 bases each). The germline V gene has CDR1 MNHEY and CDR2 SVGAGI. The length of the CDR3 is 14 residues. Deletions cut 6 bases from V and 2 bases from J, with 14 bases between. The CDR3 here is CASRPPGPPYEQYF. DNA for the CDR3: TGTGCCAGCAGACCCCCGGGACCGCCCTACGAGCAGTACTTC.

This chain uses TRBV15 with TRBJ2-3, with D perhaps TRBD1 or TRBD2 (5 bases each). Germline CDR1 and CDR2: LNHNV and YYDKDF (reference sequence). The CDR3 runs 17 residues. Deletions cut 5 bases from V and 1 base from J, with 19 bases between. For the CDR3, the DNA is TGTGCCACCAGCGGACGAGAAGTGGGGGTACGCACAGATACGCAGTATTTT. Translation gives CATSGREVGVRTDTQYF.

The chain joins TRBV5-6 to TRBJ2-1; 9 bases match TRBD2. This CDR3 has 17 residues. The junction had 9 bases not matched to a gene; V was cut back by 0 bases and J by 5 bases. In germline, CDR1 is SGHDT, CDR2 YYEEEE. CDR3 in amino acids: CASSLGLAASLNNEQFF. The CDR3 coding sequence is TGTGCCAGCAGCTTGGGACTAGCGGCATCCCTAAACAATGAGCAGTTCTTC.

The chain employs TRBV3-1 (or the pseudogene TRBV3-2) and TRBJ2-3, with TRBD1 matching 8 bases. V dropped 2 bases and J dropped 4; count of bases not matched to a gene: 8. Germline lookup yields CDR1 LGHDT and CDR2 YNNKEL (reference sequence). The CDR3 has 16 residues. CDR3 amino acids: CASSQHQGALADTQYF. The CDR3 region has the DNA TGTGCCAGCAGCCAACACCAGGGGGCTTTGGCAGATACGCAGTATTTT.